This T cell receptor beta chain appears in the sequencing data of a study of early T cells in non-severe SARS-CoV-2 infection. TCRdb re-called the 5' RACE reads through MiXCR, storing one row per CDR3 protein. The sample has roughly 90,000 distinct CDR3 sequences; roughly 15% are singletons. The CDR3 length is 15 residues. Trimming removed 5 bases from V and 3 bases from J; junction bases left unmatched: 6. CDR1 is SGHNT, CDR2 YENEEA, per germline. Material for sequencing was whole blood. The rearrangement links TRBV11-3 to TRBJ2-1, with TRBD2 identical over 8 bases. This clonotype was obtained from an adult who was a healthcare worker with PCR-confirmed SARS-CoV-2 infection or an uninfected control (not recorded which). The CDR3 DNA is TGTGCCAGCAGCAAGCATAGCGGGGTCTACAATGAGCAGTTCTTC. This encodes CASSKHSGVYNEQFF.